One sample yielded the 20 T cell receptor beta chains listed below, sequenced in a study of cytomegalovirus exposure and HLA in healthy donors (dated by TCRdb to about 2017). The library was obtained by the immunoSEQ multiplex PCR assay. For the multiplex PCR, a mixture combining 60 forward primers for TCR Vbeta segments and 13 reverse primers for TCR Jbeta segments was used. In its TCRdb copy, this immuneACCESS table keeps in-frame sequences only and misses some clones. Where compared with another copy, unresolved V genes explain less than half of these, and the others have no known cause. For this sample the table gives roughly 150,000 clones, of which roughly 70% were detected only once. The ten largest clones capture roughly 2% of the sample. The sequenced sample was PBMCs. These receptors were obtained from a woman aged 55-70 years in good health and CMV-seropositive.

The chain is built from TRBV28 and TRBJ1-2, with 7 nucleotides matching TRBD1. Germline lookup yields CDR1 MDHEN and CDR2 SYDVKM. The CDR3 totals 15 residues. With V trimmed by 2 bases and J by 4 bases, 7 bases remained unmatched. The CDR3 spells CASSLAAGGFYGYTF. In DNA, the CDR3 is TGTGCCAGCAGTTTAGCAGCAGGGGGATTCTATGGCTACACCTTC.

This chain joins TRBV10-3 and TRBJ1-5, with D possibly matching TRBD1 (5 bases). Trimming left V 3 bases short and J 6 bases short, with 15 bases between. The V gene's germline CDR1 is ENHRY and CDR2 SYGVKD. This CDR3 spans 15 amino acids. CDR3 DNA sequence: TGTGCCATCAGTGATCGGCAGGGTTCTCTTCAGCCCCAGCATTTT. Translated, it gives CAISDRQGSLQPQHF.

V is TRBV15 and J is TRBJ2-4; 7 nucleotides agree with TRBD2. Germline V CDR1 and CDR2: LNHNV, YYDKDF (reference sequence). V lost 5 bases and J lost 0; bases outside the gene matches: 4. The CDR3 has 15 residues. The CDR3 DNA is TGTGCCACCAGCGCGGGGGAGAAAGCCAAAAACATTCAGTACTTC. Translating it yields CATSAGEKAKNIQYF.

In this sample, this clone turned up a few times. This sample also contains other DNA sequences that code for the same CDR3. The chain has TRBV6-1 and TRBJ2-3; TRBD1 might be the D (5 bases). CDR3 size: 14 residues. Looked up from germline, CDR1 is MNHNS and CDR2 is SASEGT. Trimming pared 1 base from V and 6 bases from J, leaving 11 bases between. The CDR3 here is CASSEGMGRDTQYF. The CDR3 nucleotides are TGTGCCAGCAGTGAAGGGATGGGGCGGGATACGCAGTATTTT.

This clone was detected a few times. The chain links TRBV5-1 to TRBJ2-1; D is undetermined. Trimming removed 2 bases from V and 6 bases from J, with 6 bases in between. The CDR3 sequence is 12 residues long. CDR1 is SGHRS and CDR2 is YFSETQ in the germline V gene. The CDR3 here is CASSLEINEQFF. The CDR3 region has the DNA TGCGCCAGCAGCTTAGAGATCAATGAGCAGTTCTTC.

The count of this clone is one. This specimen includes other DNA sequences encoding the same CDR3. The J gene is TRBJ1-5, the V gene TRBV5-8; TRBD1 is a possible D gene (6 bases). Germline V gene lookup returns CDR1 SGHTS and CDR2 YDEGEE. V lost 2 bases, J lost 0 bases, and 18 bases lay in between. This CDR3 is built from 18 residues. CDR3: CASSLGTTSPYSNQPQHF. The CDR3 bases are TGTGCCAGCAGCTTAGGGACAACGAGCCCATATAGCAATCAGCCCCAGCATTTT.

This clone was picked up a small number of times. The V gene is TRBV5-1, the J gene TRBJ2-1; 7 nucleotides agree with TRBD2. The CDR3 contains 16 residues. CDR1 and CDR2 from the germline V gene are SGHRS and YFSETQ. V shed 1 base and J 6 bases; nucleotides not matched to a gene: 10. This chain's CDR3 is CASSLSPGGRTNEQFF. CDR3 nucleotides: TGCGCCAGCAGCTTGTCCCCCGGCGGGAGAACCAATGAGCAGTTCTTC. Full variable domain (outside the CDR3, taken from reference TRBV5-1 and TRBJ2-1): KAGVTQTPRYLIKTRGQQVTLSCSPISGHRSVSWYQQTPGQGLQFLFEYFSETQRNKGNFPGRFSGRQFSNSRSEMNVSTLELGDSALYLCASSLSPGGRTNEQFFGPGTRLTVL.

In its sample, this clone was seen a few times. V usage is TRBV28 and J usage is TRBJ2-7; 9 bases map to TRBD1. The germline V gene encodes CDR1 MDHEN and CDR2 SYDVKM. Trimming at V came to 9 bases and at J to 7 bases, leaving 10 bases not matched to a gene. The CDR3 is 13 residues long. CDR3 sequence (DNA): TGTGCCAGGGAGCCGCGACAGGGGGGGGAGCAGTACTTC. Protein: CAREPRQGGEQYF.

This chain joins TRBV27 and TRBJ2-1, with 9 nucleotides matching TRBD1. The V gene's germline CDR1 is MNHEY and CDR2 SMNVEV (reference sequence). The CDR3 runs 18 residues. V dropped 0 bases and J dropped 3; count of bases not matched to a gene: 9. CDR3 sequence: CASSLSTPDRGDYNEQFF. CDR3 nucleotide sequence: TGTGCCAGCAGTTTATCGACCCCGGACAGGGGAGACTACAATGAGCAGTTCTTC.

This clone appeared a few times. The chain carries TRBV6-1 and TRBJ1-2; no reliable D call. Germline assignment: CDR1 MNHNS and CDR2 SASEGT. The CDR3 has 12 amino acids. V lost 1 base and J lost 7, with 7 bases in between. The CDR3 sequence: CASSEGEGGYTF. The DNA of the CDR3 is TGTGCCAGCAGTGAAGGCGAGGGTGGCTACACCTTC.

The CDR3 coding sequence is TGTGCCAGCAGTCTAGCGGGCCACTCCTACAATGAGCAGTTCTTC. The encoded protein is CASSLAGHSYNEQFF. The chain recombines TRBV27 with TRBJ2-1, with 8 bases fitting TRBD2. The CDR3 spans 15 residues. CDR1 and CDR2 (germline): MNHEY, SMNVEV (reference sequence). The junction had 3 bases not matched to a gene; V was cut back by 5 bases and J by 0 bases.

CDR3: CASSLGREMVDTQYF. As DNA, the CDR3 is TGTGCCAGCAGCTTGGGGAGGGAGATGGTAGATACGCAGTATTTT. The rearrangement uses TRBV7-9 and TRBJ2-3; 7 positions match TRBD2. This CDR3 comprises 15 residues. Germline-derived CDR1 and CDR2 are SEHNR and FQNEAQ (reference sequence). V shed 3 bases, J shed 5 bases, and the junction held 8 bases outside the gene matches.

This chain's CDR3 is CASSWGDYGYTF. The CDR3 DNA follows: TGTGCCAGCAGCTGGGGAGACTATGGCTACACCTTC. The chain uses TRBV7-9 and TRBJ1-2, with unresolved D. The V end was cut by 4 bases, the J end by 3 bases, with 6 bases between. Germline CDR1 is SEHNR and CDR2 is FQNEAQ (reference sequence). The length of the CDR3 is 12 residues. Full variable domain (missing parts from reference TRBV7-9 and TRBJ1-2): DTGVSQNPRHKITKRGQNVTFRCDPISEHNRLYWYRQTLGQGPEFLTYFQNEAQLEKSRLLSDRFSAERPKGSFSTLEIQRTEQGDSAMYLCASSWGDYGYTFGSGTRLTVV.

J is TRBJ1-5 and V is TRBV6-1; TRBD1 matches 7 bases. There are 14 residues in the CDR3. V lost 11 bases to trimming and J lost 0 bases; unmatched junction nucleotides: 7. CDR1 is MNHNS, CDR2 SASEGT, per germline. CDR3 sequence reads: CASDRIYSNQPQHF. CDR3 in DNA: TGTGCCTCGGACAGGATCTATAGCAATCAGCCCCAGCATTTT.

This clone was observed a handful of times. This chain links TRBV2 with TRBJ2-7; D not resolved. The germline V gene encodes CDR1 SNHLY and CDR2 FYNNEI. The CDR3 spans 11 residues. The V end lost 4 bases, the J end lost 6 bases, and 7 bases lay between the germline ends. The CDR3 region is CASSVQVEQYF. In nucleotides, the CDR3 is TGTGCCAGCAGTGTACAAGTCGAGCAGTACTTC.

V gene TRBV5-1 combines with J gene TRBJ2-7, with 15 bases fitting TRBD2. V lost 3 bases to trimming and J lost 2 bases; unmatched junction nucleotides: 9. Germline V gene data show CDR1 as SGHRS and CDR2 as YFSETQ. The CDR3 extends over 18 amino acids. CDR3 protein: CASSSSGLAGGGTYEQYF. The CDR3 DNA sequence: TGCGCCAGCAGCTCCTCGGGACTAGCGGGAGGTGGTACCTACGAGCAGTACTTC.

In nucleotides, the CDR3 is TGTGCCAGCAAGATGACAGGTTTCGATGGCTACACCTTC. Translated: CASKMTGFDGYTF. V usage is TRBV6-1 and J usage is TRBJ1-2; possible D gene TRBD1, 6 bases. This CDR3 region has 13 residues. CDR1 is MNHNS and CDR2 is SASEGT in the germline V gene. V lost 7 bases and J lost 6, with 15 bases in between.

The table lists this clone with a count of one. This chain joins TRBV4-2 and TRBJ2-5, with 7 bases identical to TRBD1. V lost 2 bases to trimming and J lost 7 bases; unmatched junction nucleotides: 7. The germline V gene has CDR1 LGHNA and CDR2 YNFKEQ. The CDR3 is 14 amino acids. CDR3 amino acids: CASSQRTGAGTQYF. The CDR3 bases are TGTGCCAGCAGCCAACGTACAGGGGCGGGGACCCAGTACTTC.

The CDR3 reads CASSLVTESYEQYF. The DNA for the CDR3 is TGCGCCAGCAGCTTGGTTACGGAGTCCTACGAGCAGTACTTC. This chain joins TRBV5-1 and TRBJ2-7; D gene unclear. V lost 0 bases, J lost 1 base, and 8 bases lay in between. CDR3 length: 14 residues. Germline V gives CDR1 SGHRS, CDR2 YFSETQ.

The V and J genes are TRBV30 and TRBJ2-1, with a possible D match to TRBD2 (10 bases). Germline loops: CDR1 GTSNPN, CDR2 SVGIG (reference sequence). The CDR3 consists of 18 residues. Trimming took off 8 bases at V and 3 bases at J, with 29 bases between the two ends. The CDR3 coding sequence is TGTGCCAGACCTCCGGGACAGGGCGTAGCGGGAGGCTACAATGAGCAGTTCTTC. Its translation is CARPPGQGVAGGYNEQFF.